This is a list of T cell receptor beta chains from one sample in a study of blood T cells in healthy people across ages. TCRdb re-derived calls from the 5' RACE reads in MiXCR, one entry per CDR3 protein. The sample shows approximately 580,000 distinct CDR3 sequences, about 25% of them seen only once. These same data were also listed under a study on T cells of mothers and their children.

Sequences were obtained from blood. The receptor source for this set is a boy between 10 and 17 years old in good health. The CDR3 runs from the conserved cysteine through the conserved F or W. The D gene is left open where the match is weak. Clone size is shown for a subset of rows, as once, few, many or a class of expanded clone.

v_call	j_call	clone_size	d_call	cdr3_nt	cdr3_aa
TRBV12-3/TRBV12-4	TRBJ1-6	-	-	TGTGCCAGCAGTCCGAGTCCCTATAATTCACCCCTCCACTTT	CASSPSPYNSPLHF
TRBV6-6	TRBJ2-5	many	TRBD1	TGTGCCAGCAGTTCCCCAGACAGGGGTGCAGAGACCCAGTACTTC	CASSSPDRGAETQYF
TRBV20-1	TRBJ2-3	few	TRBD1	TGCAGTGCAAAACCCCCGGGACAGGGGGGTTATACGCAGTATTTT	CSAKPPGQGGYTQYF
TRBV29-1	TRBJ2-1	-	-	TGCAGCGGGGCAGGGACGCCTGACAATGAGCAGTTCTTC	CSGAGTPDNEQFF
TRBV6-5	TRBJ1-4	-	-	TGTGCCAGCAGTTACTCGAACGGGGGCGCGGGGGAAAAACTGTTTTTT	CASSYSNGGAGEKLFF
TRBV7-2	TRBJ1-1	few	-	TGTTCGGAGGAAAGGACTGAAGCTTTCTTT	CSEERTEAFF
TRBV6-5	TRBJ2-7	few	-	TGTGCCAGCAGTTACTTGGGGGACGAGCAGTACTTC	CASSYLGDEQYF
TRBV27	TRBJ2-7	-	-	TGTGCCAGCGGACCTACCTACGAGCAGTACTTC	CASGPTYEQYF
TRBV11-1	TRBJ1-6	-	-	TGTGCCAGCAGCACCTCACCAACAGGAAATTCACCCCTCCACTTT	CASSTSPTGNSPLHF
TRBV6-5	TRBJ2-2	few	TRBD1	TGTGCCAGCAGTTACTCCAATCCGACAGGGGGCTGGAACACCGGGGAGCTGTTTTTT	CASSYSNPTGGWNTGELFF